The 7 T cell receptor beta chains below were found in one sample sequenced in a study of OX40 agonist ivuxolimab in advanced cancers. Sequencing was performed with immunoSEQ multiplex PCR; in TCRdb, only in-frame clones are kept and a portion is missing. Counted here are 73,000 or so clones, around 86% occurring once; the ten biggest clones make up 0.75%. The sample consisted of CD4+ or CD8+ T cells sorted from blood, taken in a trial of the OX40 agonist ivuxolimab. These receptors were obtained from an adult with an advanced solid tumor such as melanoma, head and neck, liver or kidney cancer.

This clone was counted a single time. The rearrangement uses TRBV18 and TRBJ2-1, with unresolved D. This CDR3 comprises 14 residues. V lost 1 base to trimming and J lost 0 bases, with 4 bases between them. Per germline, CDR1 KGHSH and CDR2 LQKENI. CDR3 in DNA: TGTGCCAGCTCACCACGGAGCTCCTACAATGAGCAGTTCTTC. It codes for CASSPRSSYNEQFF.

The chain employs TRBV7-6 and TRBJ2-3; unclear D gene. V gave up 3 bases and J gave up 6 bases, with 4 bases separating them. The CDR3 consists of 11 residues. Germline lookup yields CDR1 SGHVS and CDR2 FNYEAQ. CDR3 in DNA: TGTGCCAGCAGCTTGGAGGATACGCAGTATTTT. As protein: CASSLEDTQYF. The variable domain in full, with the rest retrieved from reference TRBV7-6 and TRBJ2-3, is GAGVSQSPRYKVTKRGQDVALRCDPISGHVSLYWYRQALGQGPEFLTYFNYEAQQDKSGLPNDRFSAERPEGSISTLTIQRTEQRDSAMYRCASSLEDTQYFGPGTRLTVL.

The chain links TRBV30 to TRBJ1-1; D uncertain. The CDR3 runs 14 residues. V lost 2 bases and J 1 base, leaving 11 bases between the germline ends. In germline, CDR1 is GTSNPN, CDR2 SVGIG (reference sequence). CDR3: CAWSPRPENTEAFF. The DNA of the CDR3 is TGTGCCTGGAGTCCGAGGCCGGAGAACACTGAAGCTTTCTTT.

The chain is built from TRBV11-2 and TRBJ2-3; possible D gene TRBD2, 6 bases. This CDR3 region has 16 residues. Germline V CDR1 and CDR2: SGHAT, FQNNGV. Trimming left V 5 bases short and J 2 bases short, with 17 bases between. The CDR3 DNA is TGTGCCAGCAGCCCCACGGGACTCCAGGCCACAGATACGCAGTATTTT. Protein: CASSPTGLQATDTQYF.

The chain couples TRBV14 to TRBJ2-7; 8 bases are a match to TRBD2. This CDR3 is built from 14 residues. V dropped 4 bases and J dropped 1; count of bases not matched to a gene: 3. Germline V gives CDR1 SGHDN, CDR2 FVKESK. CDR3 sequence: CASSPGLGSYEQYF. The CDR3 nucleotides are TGTGCCAGCAGCCCGGGACTAGGGTCCTACGAGCAGTACTTC.

The chain is built from TRBV7-2 and TRBJ1-2; D might be TRBD1 (5 bases). The CDR3 runs 13 residues. The V end lost 1 base, the J end lost 2 bases, and 5 bases lay between the germline ends. Germline CDR1 SGHTA, CDR2 FQGNSA. In nucleotides, the CDR3 is TGTGCCAGCAGCTTAGGACAGAACTATGGCTACACCTTC. Translated: CASSLGQNYGYTF.

This chain uses TRBV7-2 with TRBJ2-3, with 15 bases that match TRBD2. Losses at the gene ends were 6 bases for V and 5 bases for J; bases not matched to a gene: 6. The CDR3 is 16 residues long. Germline lookup yields CDR1 SGHTA and CDR2 FQGNSA. CDR3 in amino acids: CASRPGLAGGRDTQYF. CDR3 in DNA: TGTGCCAGCAGGCCGGGACTAGCGGGGGGTAGAGATACGCAGTATTTT.